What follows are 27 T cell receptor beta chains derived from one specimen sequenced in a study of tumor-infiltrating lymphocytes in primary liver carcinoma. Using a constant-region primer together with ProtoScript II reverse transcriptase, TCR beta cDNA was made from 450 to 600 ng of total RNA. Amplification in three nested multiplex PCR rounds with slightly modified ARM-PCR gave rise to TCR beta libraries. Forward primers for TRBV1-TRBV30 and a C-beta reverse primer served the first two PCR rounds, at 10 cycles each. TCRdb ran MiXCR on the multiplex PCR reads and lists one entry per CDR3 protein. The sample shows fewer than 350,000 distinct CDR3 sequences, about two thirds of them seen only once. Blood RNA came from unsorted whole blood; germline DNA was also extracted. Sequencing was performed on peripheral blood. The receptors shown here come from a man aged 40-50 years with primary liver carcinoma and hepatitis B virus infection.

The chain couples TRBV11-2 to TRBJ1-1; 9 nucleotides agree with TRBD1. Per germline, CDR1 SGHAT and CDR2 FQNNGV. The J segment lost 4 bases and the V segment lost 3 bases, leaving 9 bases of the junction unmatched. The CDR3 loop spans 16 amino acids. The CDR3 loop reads CASSLTYAGQGTEAFF. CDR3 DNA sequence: TGTGCCAGCAGCTTGACCTATGCGGGACAGGGCACTGAAGCTTTCTTT.

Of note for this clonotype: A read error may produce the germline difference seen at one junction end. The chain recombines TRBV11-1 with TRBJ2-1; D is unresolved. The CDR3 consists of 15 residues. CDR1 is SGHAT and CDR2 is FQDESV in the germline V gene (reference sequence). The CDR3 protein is CASSRLPTMGNEQFF. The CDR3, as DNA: TGTGCAAGCAGCCGCCTGCCGACGATGGGAAATGAGCAGTTCTTC.

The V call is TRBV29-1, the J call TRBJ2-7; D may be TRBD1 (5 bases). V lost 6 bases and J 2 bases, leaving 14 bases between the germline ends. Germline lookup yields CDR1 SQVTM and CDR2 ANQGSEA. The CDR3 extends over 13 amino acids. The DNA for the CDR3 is TGCAGCGTCGGAGCAGGGAACCCCTACGAGCAGTACTTC. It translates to CSVGAGNPYEQYF.

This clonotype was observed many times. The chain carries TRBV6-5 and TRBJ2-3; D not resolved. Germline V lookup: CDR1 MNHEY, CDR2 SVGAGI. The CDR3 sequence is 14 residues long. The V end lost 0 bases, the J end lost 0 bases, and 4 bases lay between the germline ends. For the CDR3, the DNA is TGTGCCAGCAGTTACTCACCTAGCACAGATACGCAGTATTTT. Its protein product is CASSYSPSTDTQYF.

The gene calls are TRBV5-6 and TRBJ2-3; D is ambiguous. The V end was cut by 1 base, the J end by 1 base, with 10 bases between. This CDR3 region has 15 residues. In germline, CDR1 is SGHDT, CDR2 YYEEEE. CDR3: CASSLFTHGTDTQYF. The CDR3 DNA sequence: TGTGCCAGCAGCTTGTTTACCCACGGCACAGATACGCAGTATTTT.

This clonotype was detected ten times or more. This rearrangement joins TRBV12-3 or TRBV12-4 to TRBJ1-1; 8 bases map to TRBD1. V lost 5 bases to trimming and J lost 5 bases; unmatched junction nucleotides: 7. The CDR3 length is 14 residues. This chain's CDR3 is CASSQAGGRTEAFF. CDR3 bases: TGTGCCAGCAGTCAAGCAGGGGGCCGTACTGAAGCTTTCTTT.

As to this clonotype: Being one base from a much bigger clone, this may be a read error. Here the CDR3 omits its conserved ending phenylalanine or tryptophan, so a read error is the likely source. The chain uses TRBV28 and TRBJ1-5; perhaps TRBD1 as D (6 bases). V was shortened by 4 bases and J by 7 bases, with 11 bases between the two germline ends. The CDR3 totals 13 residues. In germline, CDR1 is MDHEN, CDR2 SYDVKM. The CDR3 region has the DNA TGTGCCAGCAGTTGGGGGGCGGAACAGCCCCAGCATCTT. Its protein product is CASSWGAEQPQHL.

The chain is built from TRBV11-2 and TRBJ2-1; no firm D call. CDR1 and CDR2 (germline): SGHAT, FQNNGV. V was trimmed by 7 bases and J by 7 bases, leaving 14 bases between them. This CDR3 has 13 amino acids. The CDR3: CASKRDLGNEQFF. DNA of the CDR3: TGTGCCAGCAAACGTGACCTAGGGAATGAGCAGTTCTTC.

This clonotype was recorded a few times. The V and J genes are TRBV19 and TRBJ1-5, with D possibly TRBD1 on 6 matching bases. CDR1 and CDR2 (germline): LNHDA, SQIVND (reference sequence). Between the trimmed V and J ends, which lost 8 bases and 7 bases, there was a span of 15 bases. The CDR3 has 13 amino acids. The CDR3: CASGNNRVQPQHF. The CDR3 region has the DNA TGTGCCAGTGGAAACAACAGGGTCCAGCCCCAGCATTTT.

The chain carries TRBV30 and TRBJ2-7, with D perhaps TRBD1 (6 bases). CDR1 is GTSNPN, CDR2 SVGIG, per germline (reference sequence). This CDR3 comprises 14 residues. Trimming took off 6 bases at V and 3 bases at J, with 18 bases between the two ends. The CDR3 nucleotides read TGTGCCTGCTCCGGTGGCAGAGGGGGCTACGAGCAGTACTTC. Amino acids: CACSGGRGGYEQYF.

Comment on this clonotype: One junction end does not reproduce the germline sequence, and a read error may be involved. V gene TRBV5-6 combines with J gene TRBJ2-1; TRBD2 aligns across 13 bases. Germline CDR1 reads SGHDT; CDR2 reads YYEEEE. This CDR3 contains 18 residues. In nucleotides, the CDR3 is TGTGCCAGCAGCTCGACTAGCGGGAGGCGAACGGTTGGGAATGAGGAGTTCTTC. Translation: CASSSTSGRRTVGNEEFF.

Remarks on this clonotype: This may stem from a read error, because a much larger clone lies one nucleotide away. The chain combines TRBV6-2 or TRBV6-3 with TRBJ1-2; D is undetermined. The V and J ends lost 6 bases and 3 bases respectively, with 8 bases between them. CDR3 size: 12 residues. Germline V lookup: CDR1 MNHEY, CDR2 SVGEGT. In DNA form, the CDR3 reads TGTGCCAGCAGGCAAGATTACTATGGCTACACCTTC. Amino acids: CASRQDYYGYTF.

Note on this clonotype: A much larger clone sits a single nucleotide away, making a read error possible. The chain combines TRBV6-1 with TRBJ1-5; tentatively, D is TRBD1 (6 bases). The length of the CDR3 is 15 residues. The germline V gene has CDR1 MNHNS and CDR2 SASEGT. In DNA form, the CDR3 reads TGTGCCAGCAGGTCGACAGGCCTCGGCAATCAGGCCCAGCATTTT. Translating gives CASRSTGLGNQAQHF.

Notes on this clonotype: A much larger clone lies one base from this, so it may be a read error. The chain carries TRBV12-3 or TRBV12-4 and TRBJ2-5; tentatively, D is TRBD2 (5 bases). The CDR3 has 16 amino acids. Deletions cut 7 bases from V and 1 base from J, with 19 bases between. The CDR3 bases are TGTGCCAGCACCCCCCGGGGTCCGTTGTCCCAAGAGACCCAGTACTTC. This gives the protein CASTPRGPLSQETQYF.

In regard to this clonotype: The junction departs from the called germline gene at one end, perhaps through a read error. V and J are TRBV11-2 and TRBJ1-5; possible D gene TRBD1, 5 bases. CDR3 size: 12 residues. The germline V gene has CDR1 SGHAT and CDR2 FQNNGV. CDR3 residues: CASSLAGQPRHF. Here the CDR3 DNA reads TGTGCCAGTAGCTTAGCCGGACAACCCCGGCATTTT. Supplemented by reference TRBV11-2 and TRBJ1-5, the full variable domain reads EAGVAQSPRYKIIEKRQSVAFWCNPISGHATLYWYQQILGQGPKLLIQFQNNGVVDDSQLPKDRFSAERLKGVDSTLKIQPAKLEDSAVYLCASSLAGQPRHFGDGTRLSIL.

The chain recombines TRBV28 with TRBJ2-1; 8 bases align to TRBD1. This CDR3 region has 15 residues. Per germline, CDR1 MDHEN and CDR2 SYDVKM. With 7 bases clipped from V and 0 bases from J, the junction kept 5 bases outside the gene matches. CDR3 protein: CASTHRGISYNEQFF. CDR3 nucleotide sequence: TGTGCCAGCACACACAGGGGGATCTCCTACAATGAGCAGTTCTTC.

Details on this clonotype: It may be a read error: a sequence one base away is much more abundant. The CDR3 region has the DNA TGCGCCAGCAGCCATCCATCCCGGGGCGGGAGTTCAGATACGCAGTATTTT. This codes for CASSHPSRGGSSDTQYF. This chain joins TRBV4-1 and TRBJ2-3; 7 nucleotides match TRBD2. After removal of 3 bases from V and 4 bases from J, the junction contained 13 bases not matched to a gene. The CDR3 is made up of 17 amino acids. Germline V CDR1 and CDR2: MGHRA, YSYEKL.

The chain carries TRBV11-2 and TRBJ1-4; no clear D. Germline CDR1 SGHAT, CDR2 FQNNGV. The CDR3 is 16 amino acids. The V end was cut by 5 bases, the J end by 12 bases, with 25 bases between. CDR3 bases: TGTGCCAGCAGCCCGGGGTATGGTGGTGGTGGCGAAGAACTGTTTTTT. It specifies CASSPGYGGGGEELFF.

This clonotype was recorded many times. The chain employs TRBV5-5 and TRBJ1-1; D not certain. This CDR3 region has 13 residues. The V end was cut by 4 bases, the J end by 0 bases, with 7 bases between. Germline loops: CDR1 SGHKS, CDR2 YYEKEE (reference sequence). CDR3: CASSTELNTEAFF. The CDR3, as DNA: TGTGCCAGCAGCACTGAGCTGAACACTGAAGCTTTCTTT.

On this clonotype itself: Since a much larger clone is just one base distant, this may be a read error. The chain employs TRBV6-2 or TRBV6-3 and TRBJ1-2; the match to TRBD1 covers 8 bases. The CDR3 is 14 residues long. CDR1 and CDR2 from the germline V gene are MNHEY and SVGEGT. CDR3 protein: CASNHRGSNYVYTF. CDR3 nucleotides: TGTGCCAGCAACCACAGGGGGTCTAACTATGTCTACACCTTC.

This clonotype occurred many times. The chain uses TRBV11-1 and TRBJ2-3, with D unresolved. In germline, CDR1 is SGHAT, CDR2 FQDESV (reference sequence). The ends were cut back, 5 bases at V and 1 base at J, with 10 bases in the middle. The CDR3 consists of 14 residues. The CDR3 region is CASSPARGTDTQYF. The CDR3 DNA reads TGTGCCAGCAGCCCGGCCCGAGGCACAGATACGCAGTATTTT.

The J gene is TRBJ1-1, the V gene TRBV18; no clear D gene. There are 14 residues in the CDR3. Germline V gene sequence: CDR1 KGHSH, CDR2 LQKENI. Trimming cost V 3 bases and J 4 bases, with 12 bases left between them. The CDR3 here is CASSPEGMSTEAFF. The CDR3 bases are TGTGCCAGCTCACCTGAGGGCATGAGCACTGAAGCTTTCTTT.

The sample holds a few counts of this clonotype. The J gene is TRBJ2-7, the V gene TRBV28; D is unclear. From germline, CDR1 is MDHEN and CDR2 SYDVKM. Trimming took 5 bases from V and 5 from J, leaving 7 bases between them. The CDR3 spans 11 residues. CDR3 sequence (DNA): TGTGCCAGCAGTGTTAGAGACGAGCAGTACTTC. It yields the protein CASSVRDEQYF.

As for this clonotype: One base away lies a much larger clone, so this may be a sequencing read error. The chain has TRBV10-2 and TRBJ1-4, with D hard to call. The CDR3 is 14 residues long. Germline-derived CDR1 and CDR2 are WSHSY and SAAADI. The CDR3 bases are TGCGCCAGCTCTCGGGAGGCAACTAATGGAAAACTGTTTTTT. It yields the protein CASSREATNGKLFF.

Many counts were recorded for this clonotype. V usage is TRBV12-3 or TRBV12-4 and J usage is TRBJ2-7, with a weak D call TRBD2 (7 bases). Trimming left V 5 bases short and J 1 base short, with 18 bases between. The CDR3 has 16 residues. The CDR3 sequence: CASSQRGGQGSYEQYF. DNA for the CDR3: TGTGCCAGCAGTCAAAGGGGGGGGCAAGGGTCCTACGAGCAGTACTTC.

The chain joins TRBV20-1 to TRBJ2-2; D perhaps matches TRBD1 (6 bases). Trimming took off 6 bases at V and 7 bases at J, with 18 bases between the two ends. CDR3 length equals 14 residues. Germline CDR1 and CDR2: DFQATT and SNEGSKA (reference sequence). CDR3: CSAFPTTGLGELFF. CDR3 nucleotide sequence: TGCAGTGCCTTCCCCACCACAGGGCTCGGGGAGCTGTTTTTT.

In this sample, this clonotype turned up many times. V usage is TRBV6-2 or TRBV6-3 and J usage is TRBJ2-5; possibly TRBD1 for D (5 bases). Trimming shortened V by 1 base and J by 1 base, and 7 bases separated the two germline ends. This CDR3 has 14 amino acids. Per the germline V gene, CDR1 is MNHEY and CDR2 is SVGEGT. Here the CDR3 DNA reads TGTGCCAGCAGTTACTGGGGCAGCCAAGAGACCCAGTACTTC. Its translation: CASSYWGSQETQYF.